A single sample gave rise to the 9 T cell receptor beta chains below, sequenced in a study of CD8 T cells in Susac syndrome. Reverse transcription of about 0.5 to 1 ug RNA used random hexamers. One entry per CDR3 protein, called by TCRdb with MiXCR from the immunoSEQ multiplex PCR reads. The table has about 300,000 distinct CDR3 sequences, approximately 90% seen once; the top ten hold 0.065%. The specimen sequenced was CD4+ T cells from PBMCs. Receptors were obtained from a human donor with multiple sclerosis.

The V call is TRBV28, the J call TRBJ2-7; no definite D call. The CDR3 has 12 amino acids. Trimming pared 4 bases from V and 7 bases from J, leaving 11 bases between. Germline CDR1 and CDR2: MDHEN and SYDVKM. CDR3 loop: CASSSTLREQYF. The CDR3 bases are TGTGCCAGCAGTTCCACTTTGAGAGAGCAGTACTTC.

The V and J genes are TRBV7-2 and TRBJ2-5; 10 bases are shared with TRBD2. Germline CDR1 SGHTA, CDR2 FQGNSA. Germline trimming cut 5 bases from V and 4 bases from J; bases unmatched to any gene: 7. The CDR3 covers 15 residues. CDR3 nucleotides: TGTGCCAGCAGCACGGGACTAGCGATCGGAGAGACCCAGTACTTC. Its protein product is CASSTGLAIGETQYF.

This chain joins TRBV21-1 and TRBJ2-3. TRBV21-1 is a pseudogene. The CDR3 sequence is 14 residues long. CDR3 region: CASSKVNSPDTQYF. CDR3 nucleotide sequence: TGTGCCAGCAGCAAAGTTAACAGCCCAGATACGCAGTATTTT.

The rearrangement joins TRBV4-1 to TRBJ2-3, with D maybe TRBD2 (7 bases). The CDR3 loop spans 20 amino acids. The germline gives CDR1 MGHRA, CDR2 YSYEKL. Trimming took off 0 bases at V and 3 bases at J, with 25 bases between the two ends. The CDR3 is CASSQDRGKGGLGRTDTQYF. CDR3 nucleotide sequence: TGCGCCAGCAGCCAAGATCGAGGAAAGGGGGGGCTAGGTCGTACAGATACGCAGTATTTT.

On this clonotype itself: One junction end disagrees with the germline gene, perhaps due to a read error. As DNA, the CDR3 is TGTCCCAGTAGTATCCGGCGGACTAGCGGGAGTGCGCAGTATTTT. It yields the protein CPSSIRRTSGSAQYF. This chain uses TRBV19 with TRBJ2-3; 13 nucleotides agree with TRBD2. Germline V lookup: CDR1 LNHDA, CDR2 SQIVND (reference sequence). The CDR3 is made up of 15 amino acids. The variable domain in full, with the rest retrieved from reference TRBV19 and TRBJ2-3, is DGGITQSPKYLFRKEGQNVTLSCEQNLNHDAMYWYRQDPGQGLRLIYYSQIVNDFQKGDIAEGYSVSREKKESFPLTVTSAQKNPTAFYLCPSSIRRTSGSAQYFGPGTRLTVL.

V is TRBV19 and J is TRBJ2-1; D unresolved. Germline lookup yields CDR1 LNHDA and CDR2 SQIVND (reference sequence). The CDR3 has 13 amino acids. V was shortened by 4 bases and J by 14 bases, with 18 bases between the two germline ends. The CDR3 spells CASSTGPDFREFF. CDR3 nucleotides: TGTGCCAGTAGTACCGGACCTGACTTTAGGGAGTTCTTC.

J is TRBJ2-2 and V is TRBV7-8; TRBD2 is a possible D gene (5 bases). The germline CDR1 and CDR2 sequences are SGHVS and FQNEAQ. The CDR3 length is 13 residues. The V end lost 4 bases, the J end lost 7 bases, and 10 bases lay between the germline ends. CDR3 loop: CASSSLDGGELFF. CDR3 in DNA: TGTGCCAGCAGCTCACTAGACGGCGGGGAGCTGTTTTTT.

The rearrangement uses TRBV2 and TRBJ1-1, with D maybe TRBD1 (6 bases). The germline CDR1 and CDR2 sequences are SNHLY and FYNNEI. Trimming cost V 6 bases and J 3 bases, with 17 bases left between them. The CDR3 loop spans 15 amino acids. The CDR3 DNA sequence: TGTGCCAGCAGCCGCCAGGAGGGGGGTTACACTGAAGCTTTCTTT. It translates to CASSRQEGGYTEAFF.

The chain recombines TRBV3-1 with TRBJ2-3; tentative D call: TRBD2 (5 bases). With 1 base removed from V and 3 bases from J, the gap between germline ends came to 14 bases. This CDR3 is 16 amino acids long. The germline V gene encodes CDR1 LGHDT and CDR2 YNNKEL (reference sequence). The CDR3: CASSQAIGEGTDTQYF. The CDR3 nucleotides are TGTGCCAGCAGCCAAGCGATCGGCGAGGGAACAGATACGCAGTATTTT.